This T cell receptor (beta chain) comes out of a study of T cell responses to AZD1222 COVID-19 vaccine (dated by TCRdb to the early 2020s). The study in broad terms: Because spike-specific TCR depth and breadth did not differ between the two schedules, AZD1222 recipients who got a second dose at roughly 4 weeks were pooled with those who got a second dose at roughly 12 weeks. TCR sequencing was performed for roughly 250 trial participants, of whom about 210 were given two doses of AZD1222 and around 26 were given two doses of MenACWY control vaccine. Trial participants were enrolled by age into 18-55, 56-69 and 70-plus year subgroups, with 148, 28 and 57 TCR-sequenced participants respectively.

For this clone: Its antigen specificity is not known. Compared with germline, one end of the junction differs, possibly owing to a read error.

Including cysteine and phenylalanine, the CDR3 has 12 amino acids. Of all the DNA, just the CDR3 is kept, 36 bases in frame from base 1. Looking up the germline V gene yields CDR1 SGHAT and CDR2 FQNNGV. General findings and caveats noted by the study authors: The 56-69-year group was small, and its depth increase did not reach significance, likely because of low power. Nearly half of unique spike-specific TCRs reportedly recognized epitopes outside regions mutated in the B.1.351 and B.1.1.7 variants. No day 14 peak-response samples were available, so repertoires were characterized only after the peak T cell response. A significant rise in spike-specific TCR breadth and depth was observed after two AZD1222 doses relative to day 0 and relative to MenACWY recipients. Vaccine-associated CD4 TCRs spanned the whole spike protein, with dominant responses in regions 160-218 and 743-854. Only a handful of AZD1222 recipients were SARS-CoV-2 seropositive at baseline, limiting conclusions about previously exposed vaccinees. Participants were mostly white British, with more females than males. The authors suggested clonal diversity may have been underestimated.

The CDR3 regions of human TCRbeta chains were analyzed by immunosequencing. In the paper's pipeline: TCRs in the repertoires were matched against a reference library of SARS-CoV-2-specific TCRs that had been generated with the MIRA antigen-specificity platform. Breadth was defined as the fraction of unique TCRs that were SARS-CoV-2-associated, and depth was defined as the fraction of total T cells that were SARS-CoV-2-associated. Each spike-specific TCR was assigned to its reactive spike region and to a CD4 or CD8 class using the MIRA data. Log10-transformed breadth and depth values were compared by one-way ANOVA with Sidak's multiple comparisons tests. TCRdb's version of the immuneACCESS table is confined to in-frame rearrangements and falls short of the full clone set. An unresolved V gene accounts for under half of the shortfall where checked; the remainder is of unknown origin. V, J and clone size are those of that table, while D and trimming were read from the DNA. The sample yields about 92,000 clones; approximately 90% were counted once. The ten largest clonotypes hold 22% of the sample.

What the time point label conveys for this sample: baseline before first vaccination. The vaccinee samples were drawn from two UK trials, COV001 and COV002, one of which was a single-blind randomized controlled phase 2/3 trial testing AZD1222 (ChAdOx1 nCoV-19) in healthy adults. For TCRbeta chain sequencing, PBMC samples from trial participants were taken at day 0 and at day 28 after the second dose. This TCR derives from an adult in good health. The sequence is built from TRBV11-2 and TRBJ2-7; the D segment cannot be called with confidence. Sample: peripheral blood, taken on day 0 of AZD1222 vaccination. CDR3 loop: CASSLDSPVRAF. The DNA reads TGTGCCAGCAGCTTAGATTCCCCAGTACGAGCCTTC.